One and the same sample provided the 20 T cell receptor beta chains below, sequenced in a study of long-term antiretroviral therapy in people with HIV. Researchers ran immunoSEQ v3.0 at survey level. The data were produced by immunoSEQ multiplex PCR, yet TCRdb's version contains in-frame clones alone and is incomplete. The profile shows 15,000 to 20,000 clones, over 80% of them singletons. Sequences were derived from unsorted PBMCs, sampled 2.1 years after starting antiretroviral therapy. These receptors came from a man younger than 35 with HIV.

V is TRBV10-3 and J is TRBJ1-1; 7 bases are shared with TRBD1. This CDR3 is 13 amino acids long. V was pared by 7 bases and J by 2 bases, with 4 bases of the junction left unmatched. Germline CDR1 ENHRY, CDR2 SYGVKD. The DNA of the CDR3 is TGTGCCATCAAGGGACAGCCAAACACTGAAGCTTTCTTT. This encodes CAIKGQPNTEAFF.

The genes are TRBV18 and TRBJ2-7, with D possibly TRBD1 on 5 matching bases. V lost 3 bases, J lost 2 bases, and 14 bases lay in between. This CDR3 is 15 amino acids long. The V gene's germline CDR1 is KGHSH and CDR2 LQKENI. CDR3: CASSPQEGEPYEQYF. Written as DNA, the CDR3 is TGTGCCAGCTCACCGCAGGAAGGGGAACCCTACGAGCAGTACTTC.

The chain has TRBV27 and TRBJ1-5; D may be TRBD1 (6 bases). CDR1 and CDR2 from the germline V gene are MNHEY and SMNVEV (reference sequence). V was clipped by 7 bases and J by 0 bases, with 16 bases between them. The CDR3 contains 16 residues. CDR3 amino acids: CASMDRSHYSNQPQHF. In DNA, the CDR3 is TGTGCCAGCATGGACAGATCTCATTATAGCAATCAGCCCCAGCATTTT.

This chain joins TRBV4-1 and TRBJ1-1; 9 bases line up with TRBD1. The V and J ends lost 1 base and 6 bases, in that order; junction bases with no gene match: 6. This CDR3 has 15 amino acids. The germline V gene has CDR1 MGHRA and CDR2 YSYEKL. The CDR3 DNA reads TGCGCCAGCAGCCAAGTTCGGACAGGGGTCCCTGAAGCTTTCTTT. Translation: CASSQVRTGVPEAFF.

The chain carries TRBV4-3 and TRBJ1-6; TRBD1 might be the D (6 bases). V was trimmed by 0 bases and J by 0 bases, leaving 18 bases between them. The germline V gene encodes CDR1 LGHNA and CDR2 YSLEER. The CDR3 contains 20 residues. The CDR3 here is CASSQDLGAGQSSYNSPLHF. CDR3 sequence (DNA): TGCGCCAGCAGCCAAGATCTGGGGGCAGGACAAAGCTCCTATAATTCACCCCTCCACTTT.

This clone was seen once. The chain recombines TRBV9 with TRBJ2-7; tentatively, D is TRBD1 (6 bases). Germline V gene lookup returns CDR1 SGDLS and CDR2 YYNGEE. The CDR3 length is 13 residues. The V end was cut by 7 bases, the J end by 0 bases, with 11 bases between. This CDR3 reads CASSRTVSYEQYF. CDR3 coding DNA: TGTGCCAGCTCAAGGACAGTCTCCTACGAGCAGTACTTC.

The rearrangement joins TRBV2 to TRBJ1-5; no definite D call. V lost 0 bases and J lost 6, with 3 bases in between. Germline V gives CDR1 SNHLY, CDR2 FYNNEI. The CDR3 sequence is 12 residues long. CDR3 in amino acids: CASSEARQPQHF. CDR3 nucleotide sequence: TGTGCCAGCAGTGAAGCTCGTCAGCCCCAGCATTTT.

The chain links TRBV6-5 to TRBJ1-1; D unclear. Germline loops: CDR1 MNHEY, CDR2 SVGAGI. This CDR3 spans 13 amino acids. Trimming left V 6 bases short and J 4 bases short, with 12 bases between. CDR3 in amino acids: CASRPFEVTEAFF. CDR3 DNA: TGTGCCAGCAGACCTTTTGAGGTCACTGAAGCTTTCTTT.

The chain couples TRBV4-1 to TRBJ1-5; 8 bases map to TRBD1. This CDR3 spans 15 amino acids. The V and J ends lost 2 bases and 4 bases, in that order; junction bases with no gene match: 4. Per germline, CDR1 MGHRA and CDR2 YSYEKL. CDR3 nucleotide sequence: TGCGCCAGCAGCCAACCGACAGGGGAGAATCAGCCCCAGCATTTT. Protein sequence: CASSQPTGENQPQHF.

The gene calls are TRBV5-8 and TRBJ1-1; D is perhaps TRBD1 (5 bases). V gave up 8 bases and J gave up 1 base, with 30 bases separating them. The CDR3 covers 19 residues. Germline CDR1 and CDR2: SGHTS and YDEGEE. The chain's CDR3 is CARTLLWGLGALGNTEAFF. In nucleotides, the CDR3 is TGTGCCAGAACTTTGTTATGGGGCCTAGGCGCCTTAGGGAACACTGAAGCTTTCTTT.

Here the CDR3 reads CASSGQVYEQYF. DNA for the CDR3: TGTGCCAGCAGCGGTCAGGTCTACGAGCAGTACTTC. This rearrangement joins TRBV6-9 to TRBJ2-7; D not certain. This CDR3 contains 12 residues. The germline V gene encodes CDR1 MNHGY and CDR2 SVAAGI. V gave up 6 bases and J gave up 3 bases, with 9 bases separating them.

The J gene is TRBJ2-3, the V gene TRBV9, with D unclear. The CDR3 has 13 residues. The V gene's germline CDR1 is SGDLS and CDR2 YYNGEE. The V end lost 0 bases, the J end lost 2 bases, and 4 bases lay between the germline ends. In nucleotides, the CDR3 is TGTGCCAGCAGCGTAGGACACACAGATACGCAGTATTTT. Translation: CASSVGHTDTQYF.

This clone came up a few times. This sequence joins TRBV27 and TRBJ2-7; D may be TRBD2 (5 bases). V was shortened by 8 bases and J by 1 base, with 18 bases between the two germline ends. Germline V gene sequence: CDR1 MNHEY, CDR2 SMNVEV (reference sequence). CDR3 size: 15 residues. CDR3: CASGLVGDGSYEQYF. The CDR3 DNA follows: TGTGCCAGCGGTCTCGTGGGAGACGGGTCCTACGAGCAGTACTTC.

The CDR3 coding sequence is TGTGCCAGCTCACTCACTCAGACAGGGGGCACTGAAGCTTTCTTT. The encoded protein is CASSLTQTGGTEAFF. The chain uses TRBV18 and TRBJ1-1; 9 bases align to TRBD1. J was trimmed by 4 bases and V by 4 bases; bases with no gene match: 7. CDR3 length: 15 amino acids. Germline V gene sequence: CDR1 KGHSH, CDR2 LQKENI.

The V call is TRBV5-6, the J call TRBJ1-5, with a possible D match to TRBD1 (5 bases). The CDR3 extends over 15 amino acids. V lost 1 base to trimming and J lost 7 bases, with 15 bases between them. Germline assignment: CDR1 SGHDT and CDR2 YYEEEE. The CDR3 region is CASSLNGGGSQPQHF. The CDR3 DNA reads TGTGCCAGCAGCTTGAACGGTGGGGGAAGCCAGCCCCAGCATTTT.

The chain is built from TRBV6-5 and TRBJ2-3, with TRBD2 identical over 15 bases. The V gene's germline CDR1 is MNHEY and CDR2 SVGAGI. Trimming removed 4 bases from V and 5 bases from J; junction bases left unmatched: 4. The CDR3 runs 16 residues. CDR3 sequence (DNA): TGTGCCAGCAGTTGGACTAGCGGGGGGGCTAGAGATACGCAGTATTTT. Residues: CASSWTSGGARDTQYF.

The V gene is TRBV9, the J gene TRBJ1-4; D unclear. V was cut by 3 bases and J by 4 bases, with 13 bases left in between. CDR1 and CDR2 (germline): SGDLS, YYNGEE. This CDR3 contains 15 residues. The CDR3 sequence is CASSALDTINEKLFF. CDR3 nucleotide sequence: TGTGCCAGCAGCGCACTAGACACCATTAATGAAAAACTGTTTTTT.

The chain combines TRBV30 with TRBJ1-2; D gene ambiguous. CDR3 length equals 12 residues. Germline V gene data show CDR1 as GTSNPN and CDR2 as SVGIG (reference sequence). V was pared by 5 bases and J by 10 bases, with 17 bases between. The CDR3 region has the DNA TGTGCCTGGTCGCGGGCCAGTATCGACTACACCTTC. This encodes CAWSRASIDYTF.

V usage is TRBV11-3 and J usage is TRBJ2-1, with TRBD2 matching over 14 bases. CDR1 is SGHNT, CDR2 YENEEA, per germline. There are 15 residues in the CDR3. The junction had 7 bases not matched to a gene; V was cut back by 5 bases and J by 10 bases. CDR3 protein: CASSPGLAGVSEQFF. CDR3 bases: TGTGCCAGCAGCCCGGGACTAGCGGGAGTTTCAGAGCAGTTCTTC.

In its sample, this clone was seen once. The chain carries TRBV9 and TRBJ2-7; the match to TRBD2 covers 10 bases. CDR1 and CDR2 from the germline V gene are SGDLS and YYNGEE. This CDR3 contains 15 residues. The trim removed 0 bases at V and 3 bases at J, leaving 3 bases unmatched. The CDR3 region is CASSVGASGSYEQYF. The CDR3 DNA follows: TGTGCCAGCAGCGTAGGCGCTAGCGGGAGCTACGAGCAGTACTTC.